A selection of T cell receptor beta chains follows, all from one sample in a study of blood T cell repertoires in COVID-19. TCRdb keeps only in-frame clones here, not all; method: immunoSEQ multiplex PCR. The sample carries about 120,000 clones, approximately 82% recorded once. Sequencing was performed on peripheral blood. These receptors came from a man aged 65 to 79 with active or convalescent COVID-19. The CDR3 runs from the conserved cysteine through the conserved F or W. D genes are given only for firm matches. Where a row states a size, it is once, few, many or the class of an expanded clone; other rows omit it.

TRBD2 TRBJ2-3 TRBV18 - CASSRALWTSGKGSDTQYF TGTGCCAGCTCACGTGCCCTGTGGACTAGCGGGAAGGGTTCGGATACGCAGTATTTT
- TRBJ2-6 TRBV7-8 - CASSLAPGPGANVLTF TGTGCCAGCAGCTTAGCGCCAGGGCCTGGGGCCAACGTCCTGACTTTC
TRBD2 TRBJ2-7 TRBV13 - CASSPSGRGYEQYF TGTGCCAGCAGCCCCAGCGGGAGGGGCTACGAGCAGTACTTC
- TRBJ1-1 TRBV5-4 - CASSRGGGTEAFF TGTGCCAGCAGTCGAGGTGGTGGCACTGAAGCTTTCTTT
- TRBJ2-1 TRBV11-3 - CASSRGGSSSYNEQFF TGTGCCAGCAGCAGGGGGGGGTCCAGTTCCTACAATGAGCAGTTCTTC
- TRBJ1-1 TRBV19 - CASSMGGRATEAFF TGTGCCAGTAGTATGGGGGGGAGGGCCACTGAAGCTTTCTTT
TRBD1 TRBJ1-4 TRBV28 - CASSPTGYLEKLFF TGTGCCAGCAGCCCGACAGGGTACCTTGAAAAACTGTTTTTT
- TRBJ1-2 TRBV7-9 - CASSFATSQGFILDGYTF TGTGCCAGCAGCTTTGCTACTTCCCAGGGGTTTATACTAGATGGCTACACCTTC
- TRBJ1-4 TRBV30 - CAWSVSRANEKLFF TGTGCCTGGAGTGTTAGCAGGGCTAATGAAAAACTGTTTTTT
- TRBJ2-5 TRBV21-1 - CASSSPGGTKETQYF TGTGCCAGCAGCAGCCCAGGCGGGACGAAAGAGACCCAGTACTTC
TRBD1 TRBJ1-6 TRBV10-3 few CAIKDRIDSPLHF TGTGCCATCAAGGACAGGATCGATTCACCCCTCCACTTT